Listed below are T cell receptor beta chains from one sample, sequenced in a study of human T cells and chemical hapten exposure. TCRdb re-called the RACE reads through MiXCR, storing one row per CDR3 protein. Of just over 350,000 distinct CDR3 sequences in the sample, about 6% are singletons; the top ten hold under 7%. The starting material was whole blood, obtained in connection with sensitization to the hapten diphenylcyclopropenone (DPC). The receptors come from a woman younger than 35 with alopecia areata. Some clones in this sample may be carry-over from other donors' samples. CDR3s leave out the opening cysteine and the closing phenylalanine or tryptophan.

V: TRBV7-9
J: TRBJ2-7
CDR3: ASSPILETGTRAYEQY

V: TRBV5-1
J: TRBJ1-4
CDR3: ASSPGRTNEKLF

V: TRBV27
J: TRBJ2-6
CDR3: ATAPGQGFFGANVLT

V: TRBV11-3
J: TRBJ2-4
CDR3: ASSPGPGTNIQY

V: TRBV5-5
J: TRBJ2-7
CDR3: ASSSAHEQY

V: TRBV15
J: TRBJ1-6
CDR3: ATSDGAANNSPLH

V: TRBV20-1
J: TRBJ1-3
CDR3: SASPGGLRNTIY

V: TRBV15
J: TRBJ1-4
CDR3: ATSRPKKTTVSTNEKLF

V: TRBV10-3
J: TRBJ2-1
CDR3: AISPRGGNEQF

V: TRBV7-2
J: TRBJ1-2
CDR3: ASSLVAFRDYGYT

V: TRBV6-5
J: TRBJ1-2
CDR3: ASSYSGGSGYT

V: TRBV7-8
J: TRBJ1-2
CDR3: ASSSSPRGRGYT

V: TRBV7-2
J: TRBJ1-1
CDR3: ASSLVPRSTEAF

V: TRBV6-5
J: TRBJ1-5
CDR3: ASSYGGQSDQPQH

V: TRBV3-1
J: TRBJ1-1
CDR3: ASSPGSTEAF

V: TRBV14
J: TRBJ1-1
CDR3: ASSQPGGRTMNTEAF

V: TRBV6-2/TRBV6-3
J: TRBJ2-1
CDR3: ASSYARGGLNEQF

V: TRBV18
J: TRBJ2-3
CDR3: ASSPISTDTQY

V: TRBV4-3
J: TRBJ2-3
CDR3: ASSPEVSTDTQY

V: TRBV5-4
J: TRBJ2-3
CDR3: ASSFRGASDTQY

V: TRBV28
J: TRBJ1-5
CDR3: ASSPNQWVRVQPQH

V: TRBV28
J: TRBJ2-2
CDR3: ASNKFSGELF

V: TRBV4-1
J: TRBJ2-1
CDR3: ASSPWTSGGPGNEQF

V: TRBV5-4
J: TRBJ2-2
CDR3: ASSLSRASTGELF

V: TRBV4-3
J: TRBJ2-1
CDR3: ASSPPSAGGHNEQF

V: TRBV28
J: TRBJ1-4
CDR3: ASSLLDEKLF

V: TRBV6-1
J: TRBJ1-1
CDR3: ASSEVGSAF

V: TRBV20-1
J: TRBJ1-6
CDR3: SASTRPFNSPLH

V: TRBV28
J: TRBJ2-3
CDR3: ASSSGTVTDTQY

V: TRBV7-9
J: TRBJ2-3
CDR3: ASSYPGPKAQY

V: TRBV6-6
J: TRBJ2-4
CDR3: ASSYSRDTALAKNIQY

V: TRBV13
J: TRBJ2-7
CDR3: ASSLGAVYEQY

V: TRBV4-1
J: TRBJ1-5
CDR3: ASSQEAQGVINQPQH

V: TRBV15
J: TRBJ2-1
CDR3: ATSRDTGGSYNEQF

V: TRBV6-5
J: TRBJ2-7
CDR3: ASSYSRAPYEQY

V: TRBV7-2
J: TRBJ1-5
CDR3: ASSLVTGTVFSQPQH

V: TRBV5-4
J: TRBJ2-3
CDR3: ASSPGTSGVTDTQY

V: TRBV12-3/TRBV12-4
J: TRBJ1-1
CDR3: ASSFSGARAEAF

V: TRBV5-1
J: TRBJ2-3
CDR3: ASSLVAGGTSTDTQY

V: TRBV20-1
J: TRBJ2-7
CDR3: SASSPGRIYEQY

V: TRBV7-2
J: TRBJ2-1
CDR3: ASSGRHGESNEQF

V: TRBV3-1
J: TRBJ1-3
CDR3: ASTGTAVGTIY

V: TRBV4-3
J: TRBJ1-1
CDR3: ASSQEYEATVAEAF

V: TRBV20-1
J: TRBJ1-4
CDR3: SASREPEKLF

V: TRBV10-3
J: TRBJ1-1
CDR3: AISIGTETEAF

V: TRBV7-2
J: TRBJ1-4
CDR3: ASSQDRGGEKLF

V: TRBV3-1
J: TRBJ1-3
CDR3: ASSVDPGNTIY

V: TRBV5-1
J: TRBJ1-2
CDR3: ASSLALLSGEVDYGYT

V: TRBV9
J: TRBJ1-2
CDR3: ASSVSEGAGYT

V: TRBV29-1
J: TRBJ1-1
CDR3: SAAGTLNTEAF

V: TRBV7-2
J: TRBJ2-3
CDR3: ASRRTSVDTQY

V: TRBV3-1
J: TRBJ1-1
CDR3: ASSQVGGNTEAF

V: TRBV12-3/TRBV12-4
J: TRBJ2-3
CDR3: ASSFSGTGAFTDTQY

V: TRBV7-2
J: TRBJ1-2
CDR3: ASSLTTGIYGYT

V: TRBV6-5
J: TRBJ2-7
CDR3: ASSYRGRNYEQY

V: TRBV9
J: TRBJ1-2
CDR3: ASSGTTGSYGYT

V: TRBV7-3
J: TRBJ2-3
CDR3: ASSYGTSGGADTQY

V: TRBV29-1
J: TRBJ2-1
CDR3: SVADRGQF